This T cell receptor (beta chain) was sequenced during a study of blood T cell repertoires in COVID-19. On the study more broadly: T cells, B-cell-depleted T cells, or PBMCs supplied cDNA or gDNA.

Sequenced by immunoSEQ multiplex PCR; TCRdb stores in-frame clones only, minus some. The table records 150,000 to 200,000 clones, about 87% of them present only once. CDR1 MNHEY and CDR2 SMNVEV come from the germline V gene (reference sequence). The CDR3 is 14 residues long. Trimming cost V 2 bases and J 7 bases; bases outside gene matches: 6. The chain is built from TRBV27 and TRBJ2-5, with 8 bases identical to TRBD2. The receptor was derived from a man aged 18 to 30 with active or convalescent COVID-19. Input material: peripheral blood. In DNA, the CDR3 is TGTGCCAGCAGTTTACTAGCGGGCACGGGGACCCAGTACTTC. It translates to CASSLLAGTGTQYF.